The source of this T cell receptor (beta chain) is a study of T-cell reconstitution after alpha-beta-depleted transplantation in children. This clonotype has a count of ten or more. The target antigen is unknown. Study-wide results and limits: Reported findings indicate that, about two months after transplant, alpha-beta T cells came from several hundred expanded clones, which were derived from non-depleted graft cells. From surviving recipient T cells and thymic progenitors came the high day-60 TCRbeta diversity observed in some patients. Fresh T-cell production supplied most of the T-cell counts and diversity seen one year after transplant.

This CDR3 comprises 14 residues. Germline CDR1 SGHRS, CDR2 YFSETQ. The trim removed 5 bases at V and 0 bases at J, leaving 5 bases unmatched. Unique molecular identifiers were built into the TCRbeta library. TCRdb re-called the PCR reads through MiXCR, storing one row per CDR3 protein. In the table there are 330,000 or so distinct CDR3 sequences, around 9.1% of which are singletons. The clonotype originates from a boy younger than two with acute myeloid leukemia, due to receive a stem cell transplant. The chain combines TRBV5-1 with TRBJ2-7; 7 nucleotides agree with TRBD1. Sequenced material: PBMCs, taken before TCRalphabeta/CD19-depleted stem cell transplant. CDR3 residues: CASRFTGDSYEQYF. CDR3 coding DNA: TGCGCCAGCAGATTCACAGGGGACTCCTACGAGCAGTACTTC.